This TCR beta chain was observed in a study of cytomegalovirus exposure and HLA in healthy donors. Whole-study results and caveats: Investigators reported 150 to 200 TCR beta chains as tied to cytomegalovirus.

CDR3 length: 16 amino acids. V trimming: 2 bases; J trimming: 6 bases; junction bases outside the gene matches: 11. Germline V gene data show CDR1 as MNHNY and CDR2 as SVGAGI (reference sequence). The PCR ran on 60 Vbeta and 13 Jbeta primers. Sequenced by immunoSEQ multiplex PCR; TCRdb stores in-frame clones only, minus some. The sample yields 120,000 to 150,000 clones, roughly four fifths seen once. A remark on this clone: Antigen: not known.

The source of this sequence is a woman aged 45-65 years in good health and CMV-seronegative. This chain joins TRBV6-6 and TRBJ2-5, with 8 bases identical to TRBD2. The sample comprised PBMCs. The CDR3 region has the DNA TGTGCCAGCAGTTACATGAGCGGGGGAGGTATGAAGACCCAGTACTTC. The encoded protein is CASSYMSGGGMKTQYF.